The present T cell receptor (beta chain) was sequenced within a study of shared clonotypes between healthy human individuals. Study details: Used for every donor were three CD4 naive, three CD4 memory, two CD8 naive and one CD8 memory plate. Whole-study results and caveats: Non-shared clonotypes showed lower generation probabilities than clonotypes common to all four donors. A generally larger estimated richness was seen in naive subsets than in memory subsets.

The sorted-subset replicate PCRs were given about 210 ng DNA, which is 30,000 to 35,000 T cell genomes. Clones were read by immunoSEQ multiplex PCR, and TCRdb kept only the in-frame ones, dropping some. The sample includes 1.5 million to 2.5 million clones, over 85% of them seen just once. The germline V gene has CDR1 MGHRA and CDR2 YSYEKL. The trim removed 4 bases at V and 2 bases at J, leaving 13 bases unmatched. This CDR3 has 17 residues. To note about this clone: As yet, its antigen is unknown.

Naivety among CD8 cells was defined by CD45RO negativity and positive CCR7 selection, thereby excluding terminally differentiated effector memory CD45RA+ cells. Sequenced input: naive CD8+ T cells sorted from blood. The gene calls are TRBV4-1 and TRBJ1-2, with TRBD1 matching over 7 bases. This receptor was obtained from a man aged 18 to 29 in good health. CDR3 DNA sequence: TGCGCCAGCAGCCTTAACCAAGCCGAACAGGGGAACTATGGCTACACCTTC. This encodes CASSLNQAEQGNYGYTF.